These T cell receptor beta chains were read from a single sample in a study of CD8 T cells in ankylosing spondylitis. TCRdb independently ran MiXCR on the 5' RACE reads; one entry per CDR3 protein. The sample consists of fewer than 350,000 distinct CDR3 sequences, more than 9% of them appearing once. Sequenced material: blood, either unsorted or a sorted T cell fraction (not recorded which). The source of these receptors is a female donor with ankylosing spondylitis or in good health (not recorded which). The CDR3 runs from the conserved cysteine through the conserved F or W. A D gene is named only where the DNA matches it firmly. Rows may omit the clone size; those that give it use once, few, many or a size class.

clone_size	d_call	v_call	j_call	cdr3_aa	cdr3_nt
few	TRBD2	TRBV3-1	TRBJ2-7	CASSLRGTSIYEQYF	TGTGCCAGCAGCCTTAGGGGGACTAGCATCTACGAGCAGTACTTC
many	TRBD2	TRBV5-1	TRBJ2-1	CASSRGTSGYNNEQFF	TGCGCCAGCAGCCGAGGGACTAGCGGCTATAACAATGAGCAGTTCTTC
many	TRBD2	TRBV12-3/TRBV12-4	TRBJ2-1	CASSLEPRTSSSEQFF	TGTGCCAGCAGTTTAGAGCCTCGGACTAGTTCAAGTGAGCAGTTCTTC
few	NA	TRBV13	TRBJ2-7	CASSLVIDSDEQYF	TGTGCCAGCAGCTTAGTTATCGACAGCGACGAGCAGTACTTC
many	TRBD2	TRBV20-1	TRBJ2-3	CSATTSATDTQYF	TGCAGTGCCACTACTAGCGCCACAGATACGCAGTATTTT
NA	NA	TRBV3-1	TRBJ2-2	CASSQGGSRPPGELFF	TGTGCCAGCAGCCAAGGAGGGAGCCGGCCCCCCGGGGAGCTGTTTTTT
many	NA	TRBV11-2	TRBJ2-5	CASSLGSSETQYF	TGTGCCAGCAGCTTAGGTTCTAGTGAGACCCAGTACTTC
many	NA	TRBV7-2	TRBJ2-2	CASSLEAYTGELFF	TGTGCCAGCAGCTTAGAGGCCTACACCGGGGAGCTGTTTTTT
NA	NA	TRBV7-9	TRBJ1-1	CASSSIYGDGGDEAFF	TGTGCCAGCAGCTCTATATATGGGGACGGAGGGGATGAAGCTTTCTTT
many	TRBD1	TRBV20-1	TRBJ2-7	CSARDREAEQYF	TGCAGTGCTAGGGACAGGGAAGCCGAGCAGTACTTC
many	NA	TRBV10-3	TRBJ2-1	CAISESRPSRYNEQFF	TGTGCCATCAGTGAGTCGAGGCCCTCCAGGTACAATGAGCAGTTCTTC
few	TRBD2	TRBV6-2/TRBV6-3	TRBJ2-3	CASSSSGMGDTQYF	TGTGCCAGCAGTTCTAGCGGGATGGGAGATACGCAGTATTTT
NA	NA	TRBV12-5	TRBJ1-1	CASGRRNTEAFF	TGTGCTAGTGGTAGACGGAACACTGAAGCTTTCTTT